The clone carrying this T cell receptor (beta chain) has just a few counts. MiXCR, applied by TCRdb to the RACE reads, yields one record per CDR3 protein. The sample includes tens of thousands of distinct CDR3 sequences, roughly 9.7% seen only once; the top ten take roughly 5.3%. Noted time point: pre-sensitization, week 0. Treatment reported: therapeutic diphenylcyclopropenone sensitization with weekly scalp DPC. This entry comes from a study of human T cells and chemical hapten exposure. This sequence was found in a woman aged 50 to 60 with alopecia areata. Some clones in this sample may be carry-over from other donors' samples. The sample was whole blood, taken in connection with sensitization to the hapten diphenylcyclopropenone (DPC).

Here the CDR3 DNA reads TGCGCCAGCAGCTTGGTTCCCAGGGGGCTTAGCACAGATACGCAGTATTTT. As protein: CASSLVPRGLSTDTQYF. The chain employs TRBV5-1 and TRBJ2-3; 8 bases agree with TRBD1. This CDR3 has 17 residues. Germline V gene lookup returns CDR1 SGHRS and CDR2 YFSETQ. V lost 0 bases and J lost 0; bases outside the gene matches: 6.